These 14 T cell receptor beta chains came from one sample sequenced in a study of blood T cell repertoires in COVID-19. Sequencing used immunoSEQ multiplex PCR; TCRdb keeps in-frame clones, though not all of them. The sample includes about 48,000 clones, more than 75% of them seen just once. The specimen was peripheral blood. These receptors came from a woman aged 60 to 75 with acute or convalescent COVID-19.

Only one count was recorded for this clone. The chain uses TRBV10-3 and TRBJ2-5, with D unclear. Germline-derived CDR1 and CDR2 are ENHRY and SYGVKD. Trimming removed 2 bases at V and 1 base at J, with 11 bases between. CDR3 size: 15 residues. CDR3 nucleotide sequence: TGTGCCATCAGTGAGGGGCAGGCGACCCAAGAGACCCAGTACTTC. This encodes CAISEGQATQETQYF.

This clone is a singleton in its sample. The chain links TRBV19 to TRBJ2-2, with TRBD2 as a possible D gene (5 bases). Germline V gene data show CDR1 as LNHDA and CDR2 as SQIVND (reference sequence). Trimming removed 10 bases from V and 0 bases from J, with 15 bases in between. The CDR3 is 15 amino acids. CDR3 sequence: CATNLDSTNTGELFF. The CDR3 DNA is TGTGCCACGAACCTGGACTCGACGAACACCGGGGAGCTGTTTTTT. Drawing the rest from reference TRBV19 and TRBJ2-2, the complete variable domain is DGGITQSPKYLFRKEGQNVTLSCEQNLNHDAMYWYRQDPGQGLRLIYYSQIVNDFQKGDIAEGYSVSREKKESFPLTVTSAQKNPTAFYLCATNLDSTNTGELFFGEGSRLTVL.

This sequence joins TRBV11-1 and TRBJ2-5; tentatively, D is TRBD1 (6 bases). V was cut by 1 base and J by 3 bases, with 12 bases left in between. Per germline, CDR1 SGHAT and CDR2 FQDESV (reference sequence). This CDR3 spans 15 amino acids. CDR3 bases: TGTGCCAGCAGCTTAGGAGGATACAGGGAAGAGACCCAGTACTTC. Its protein is CASSLGGYREETQYF.

The V and J genes are TRBV3-1 (or the pseudogene TRBV3-2) and TRBJ2-1; 10 bases fit TRBD2. Germline lookup yields CDR1 LGHDT and CDR2 YNNKEL (reference sequence). This CDR3 comprises 16 residues. V lost 5 bases to trimming and J lost 8 bases; unmatched junction nucleotides: 12. DNA of the CDR3: TGTGCCAGCAGCAAACAGAGGCTAGCGGGAGATCATGAGCAGTTCTTC. It encodes CASSKQRLAGDHEQFF.

This clone showed up just once. DNA for the CDR3: TGTGCCGCTTCAGGGTCTTCGGGCAGTCCCGTGGAGCAGTTCTTC. This sequence encodes CAASGSSGSPVEQFF. The V call is TRBV2, the J call TRBJ2-1; perhaps TRBD1 as D (5 bases). CDR1 is SNHLY and CDR2 is FYNNEI in the germline V gene. The CDR3 is 15 residues long. V lost 11 bases to trimming and J lost 10 bases, with 27 bases between them.

This clone has only a few counts. This chain links TRBV6-5 with TRBJ2-3, with 9 nucleotides matching TRBD2. The CDR3 is 16 residues long. Germline V CDR1 and CDR2: MNHEY, SVGAGI. The trim removed 0 bases at V and 2 bases at J, leaving 3 bases unmatched. The CDR3 here is CASSYSAGGFTDTQYF. DNA for the CDR3: TGTGCCAGCAGTTACTCTGCGGGGGGGTTCACAGATACGCAGTATTTT.

The V gene is TRBV11-2, the J gene TRBJ2-1; the D is unclear. The germline CDR1 and CDR2 sequences are SGHAT and FQNNGV. The CDR3 contains 11 residues. V lost 2 bases to trimming and J lost 10 bases, with 6 bases between them. Here the CDR3 DNA reads TGTGCCAGCAGCTTAACCTACGAGCAGTTCTTC. Translation gives CASSLTYEQFF.

The chain links TRBV7-8 to TRBJ2-5, with 9 bases lining up with TRBD1. Germline lookup yields CDR1 SGHVS and CDR2 FQNEAQ. The CDR3 extends over 16 amino acids. Trimming took 4 bases from V and 4 from J; bases not matched to a gene: 10. The CDR3 loop is CASSSTGTGLGETQYF. The DNA for the CDR3 is TGTGCCAGCAGCTCGACCGGGACAGGGCTAGGAGAGACCCAGTACTTC.

The V call is TRBV25-1, the J call TRBJ2-5; 7 bases fit TRBD2. Germline V CDR1 and CDR2: MGHDK, SYGVNS. V lost 4 bases, J lost 5 bases, and 7 bases stayed unmatched. The CDR3 spans 14 residues. The DNA for the CDR3 is TGTGCCAGCAGTGGACCCGGGGGGACGGAGACCCAGTACTTC. Its translation: CASSGPGGTETQYF.

The rearrangement links TRBV2 to TRBJ2-1; 9 bases agree with TRBD2. Per the germline V gene, CDR1 is SNHLY and CDR2 is FYNNEI. After removal of 6 bases from V and 4 bases from J, the junction contained 10 bases not matched to a gene. The CDR3 consists of 16 residues. The CDR3 spells CASSQLGTSRYNEQFF. As DNA, the CDR3 is TGTGCCAGCAGCCAACTCGGGACTAGCAGATACAATGAGCAGTTCTTC.

J is TRBJ2-2 and V is TRBV9; 8 bases are a match to TRBD2. With 4 bases clipped from V and 8 bases from J, the junction kept 7 bases outside the gene matches. Germline loops: CDR1 SGDLS, CDR2 YYNGEE. The CDR3 consists of 14 residues. CDR3 sequence reads: CASSSRGGRGELFF. In DNA, the CDR3 is TGTGCCAGCAGCTCACGGGGGGGACGAGGGGAGCTGTTTTTT.

The V gene is TRBV5-8, the J gene TRBJ2-5, with 7 positions matching TRBD1. Germline V gene lookup returns CDR1 SGHTS and CDR2 YDEGEE. V shed 4 bases, J shed 3 bases, and the junction held 9 bases outside the gene matches. This CDR3 contains 15 residues. CDR3 protein: CASSPEGTEKETQYF. CDR3 bases: TGTGCCAGCAGCCCGGAAGGGACAGAAAAAGAGACCCAGTACTTC.

This clone has just a few counts. The chain carries TRBV30 and TRBJ2-1; D is undetermined. The CDR3 has 13 residues. V lost 3 bases and J 5 bases, leaving 11 bases between the germline ends. Germline CDR1 GTSNPN, CDR2 SVGIG (reference sequence). CDR3 nucleotide sequence: TGTGCCTGGAGACAATGGGCACACAATGAGCAGTTCTTC. It specifies CAWRQWAHNEQFF.

The sample holds one count of this clone. The V and J genes are TRBV19 and TRBJ1-6; TRBD1 matches at 7 bases. Per germline, CDR1 LNHDA and CDR2 SQIVND (reference sequence). CDR3 length: 15 residues. V dropped 3 bases and J dropped 8; count of bases not matched to a gene: 7. The CDR3 here is CASSIRTGFDSPLHF. In DNA form, the CDR3 reads TGTGCCAGTAGTATCCGGACAGGATTCGATTCACCCCTCCACTTT.